The source of this T cell receptor (beta chain) is a study of CD8 T cells in ankylosing spondylitis. TCRdb itself ran the 5' RACE reads through MiXCR, one entry per CDR3 protein. The sample consists of about 540,000 distinct CDR3 sequences, about 13% of them appearing once. The sample holds many counts of this clonotype. The target antigen is unknown. General study results and limits: Ankylosing spondylitis blood appeared to be characterized by a TCR beta motif of about 8 highly homologous variants. Some of the motif variants had earlier been found in reactive arthritis patients' fluid and blood.

CDR1 SGHRS and CDR2 YFSETQ come from the germline V gene. The CDR3 is made up of 14 amino acids. V lost 3 bases, J lost 5 bases, and 15 bases lay in between. Sequencing was done on a sample of blood, either unsorted or a sorted T cell fraction (not recorded which). The sequence came from a male donor with ankylosing spondylitis. This chain joins TRBV5-1 and TRBJ2-7; a weak D match, TRBD1 (6 bases). The CDR3 reads CASSSEPNRDEQYF. DNA for the CDR3: TGCGCCAGCAGCTCGGAGCCAAACAGGGACGAGCAGTACTTC.